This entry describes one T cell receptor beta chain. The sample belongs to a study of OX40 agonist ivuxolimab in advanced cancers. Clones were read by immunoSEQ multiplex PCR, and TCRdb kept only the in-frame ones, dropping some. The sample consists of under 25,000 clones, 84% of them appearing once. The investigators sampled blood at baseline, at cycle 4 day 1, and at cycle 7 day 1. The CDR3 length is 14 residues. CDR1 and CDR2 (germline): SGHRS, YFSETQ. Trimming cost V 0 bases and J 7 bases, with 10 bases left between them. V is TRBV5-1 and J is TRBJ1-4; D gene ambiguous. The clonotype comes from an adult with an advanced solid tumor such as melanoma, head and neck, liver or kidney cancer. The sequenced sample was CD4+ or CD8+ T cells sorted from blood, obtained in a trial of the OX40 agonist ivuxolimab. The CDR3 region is CASSLDSMAEKLFF. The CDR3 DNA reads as TGCGCCAGCAGCTTGGACAGTATGGCTGAAAAACTGTTTTTT.